This TCR beta chain was observed in a study of CD8+CD57+ T cells in acquired aplastic anemia. As for the study in general: The DNA of sorted CD4+ and CD8+ cells averaged roughly 3.2 ug.

TCR beta VDJ combinations and CDR3 sequences were profiled from genomic DNA. TCRdb reprocessed the reads with MiXCR, giving one entry per CDR3 protein. The sample has 100,000 to 150,000 distinct CDR3 sequences, about 40% seen once. Study-wide points: With respect to CD8+ Simpson's diversity, patients and controls did not differ significantly.

Note on this clonotype: Its target is unknown.

Trimming pared 1 base from V and 2 bases from J, leaving 15 bases between. In germline, CDR1 is SQVTM, CDR2 ANQGSEA. CDR3 length: 15 amino acids. All sequencing subjects had displayed CD8+CD57+ cell expansion on flow cytometry. Patients uniformly had severe acquired aplastic anemia. No therapy was given to patients before blood sampling. The sequence came from a human donor with aplastic anemia. The genes are TRBV29-1 and TRBJ2-7; TRBD2 is a possible D gene (5 bases). Specimen: sorted CD4+, CD8+, or CD8+CD57+ T cells (not recorded which) from PBMCs. The CDR3 is CSVEAGDFPAYEQYF. The DNA of the CDR3 is TGCAGCGTTGAAGCCGGGGATTTTCCCGCCTACGAGCAGTACTTC.